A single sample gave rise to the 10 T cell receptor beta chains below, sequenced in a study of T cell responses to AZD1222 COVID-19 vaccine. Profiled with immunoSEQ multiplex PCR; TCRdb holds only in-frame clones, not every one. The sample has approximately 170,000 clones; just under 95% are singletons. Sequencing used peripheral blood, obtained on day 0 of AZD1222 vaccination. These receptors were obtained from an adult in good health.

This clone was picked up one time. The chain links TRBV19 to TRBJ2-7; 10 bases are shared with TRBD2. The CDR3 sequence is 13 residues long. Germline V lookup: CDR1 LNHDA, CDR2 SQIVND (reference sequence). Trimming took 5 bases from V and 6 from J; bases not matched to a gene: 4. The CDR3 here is CASSRLAGVEQYF. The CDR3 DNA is TGTGCCAGTAGTCGTCTAGCGGGAGTCGAGCAGTACTTC.

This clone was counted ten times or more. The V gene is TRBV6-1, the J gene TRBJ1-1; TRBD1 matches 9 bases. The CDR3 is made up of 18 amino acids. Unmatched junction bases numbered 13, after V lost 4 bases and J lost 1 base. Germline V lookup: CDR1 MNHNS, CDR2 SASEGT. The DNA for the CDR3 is TGTGCCAGCAGTGCCGGTTTGGGACAGGGCCTTTCGAACACTGAAGCTTTCTTT. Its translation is CASSAGLGQGLSNTEAFF.

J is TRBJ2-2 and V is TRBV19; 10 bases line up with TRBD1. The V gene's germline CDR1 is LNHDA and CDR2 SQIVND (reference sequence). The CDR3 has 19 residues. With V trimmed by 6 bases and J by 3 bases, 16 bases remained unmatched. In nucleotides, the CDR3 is TGTGCCAGTAGCATCACCCTGACAGGGGGCGTGGGTTACACCGGGGAGCTGTTTTTT. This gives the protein CASSITLTGGVGYTGELFF. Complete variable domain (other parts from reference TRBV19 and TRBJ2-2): DGGITQSPKYLFRKEGQNVTLSCEQNLNHDAMYWYRQDPGQGLRLIYYSQIVNDFQKGDIAEGYSVSREKKESFPLTVTSAQKNPTAFYLCASSITLTGGVGYTGELFFGEGSRLTVL.

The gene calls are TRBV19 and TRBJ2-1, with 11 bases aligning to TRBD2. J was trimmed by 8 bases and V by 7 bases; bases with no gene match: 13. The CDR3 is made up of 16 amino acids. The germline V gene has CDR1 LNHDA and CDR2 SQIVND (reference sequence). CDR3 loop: CASTTSGLAVSDEQFF. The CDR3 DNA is TGTGCCAGTACCACCTCGGGACTAGCGGTTTCGGATGAGCAGTTCTTC.

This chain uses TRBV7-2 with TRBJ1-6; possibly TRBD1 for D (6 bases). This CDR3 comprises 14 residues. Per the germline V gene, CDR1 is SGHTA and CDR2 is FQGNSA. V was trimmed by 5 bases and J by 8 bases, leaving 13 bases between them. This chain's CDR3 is CASSPGQLYSPLHF. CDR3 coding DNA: TGTGCCAGCAGCCCAGGACAGCTATATTCACCCCTCCACTTT. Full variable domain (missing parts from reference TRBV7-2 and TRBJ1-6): GAGVSQSPSNKVTEKGKDVELRCDPISGHTALYWYRQSLGQGLEFLIYFQGNSAPDKSGLPSDRFSAERTGGSVSTLTIQRTQQEDSAVYLCASSPGQLYSPLHFGNGTRLTVT.

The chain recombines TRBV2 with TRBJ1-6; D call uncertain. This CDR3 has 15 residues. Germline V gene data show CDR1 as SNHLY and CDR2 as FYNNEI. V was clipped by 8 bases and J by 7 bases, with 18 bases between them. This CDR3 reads CASRGDSLRNSPLHF. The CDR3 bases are TGTGCCAGCCGAGGAGACTCTCTACGGAATTCACCCCTCCACTTT.

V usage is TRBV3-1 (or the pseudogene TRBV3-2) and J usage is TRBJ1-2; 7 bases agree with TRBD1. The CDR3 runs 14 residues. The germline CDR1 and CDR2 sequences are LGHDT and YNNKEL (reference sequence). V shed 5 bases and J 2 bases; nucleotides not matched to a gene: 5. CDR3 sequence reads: CASSNRGENYGYTF. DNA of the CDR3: TGTGCCAGCAGCAACAGGGGAGAAAACTATGGCTACACCTTC.

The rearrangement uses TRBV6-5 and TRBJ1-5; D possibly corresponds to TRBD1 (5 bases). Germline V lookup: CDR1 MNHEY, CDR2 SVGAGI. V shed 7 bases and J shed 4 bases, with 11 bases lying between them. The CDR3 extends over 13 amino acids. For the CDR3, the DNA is TGTGCCAGCAAGGGGTTAGGAAATCAGCCCCAGCATTTT. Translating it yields CASKGLGNQPQHF.

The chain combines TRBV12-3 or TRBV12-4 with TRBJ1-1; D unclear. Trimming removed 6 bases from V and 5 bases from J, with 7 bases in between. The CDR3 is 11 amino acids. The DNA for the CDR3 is TGTGCCAGCAGCCGAGAGACTGAAGCTTTCTTT. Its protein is CASSRETEAFF.

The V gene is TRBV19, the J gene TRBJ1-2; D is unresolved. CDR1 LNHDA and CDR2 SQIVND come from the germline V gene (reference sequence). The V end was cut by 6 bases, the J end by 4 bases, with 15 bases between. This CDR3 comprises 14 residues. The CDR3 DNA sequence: TGTGCCAGTAGGAAGCCCGACGGAACCTATGGCTACACCTTC. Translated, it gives CASRKPDGTYGYTF.